This TCR beta chain was captured by sequencing in a study of cytomegalovirus exposure and HLA in healthy donors. Study-level points and caveats: The productive fraction for most TCR beta V segments was about 87% or about 30% in an earlier analysis. In vitro testing confirmed a few CMV-associated chains as specific for CMV antigens.

The CDR3 runs to 14 residues. V was pared by 4 bases and J by 1 base, with 10 bases between. Germline CDR1 reads MGHRA; CDR2 reads YSYEKL. Primers: 60 Vbeta forward and 13 Jbeta reverse. Sequencing used immunoSEQ multiplex PCR; TCRdb keeps in-frame clones, though not all of them. The sample lists about 190,000 clones, around 75% occurring once. Regarding this clone: Its antigen is still unknown.

The rearrangement uses TRBV4-1 and TRBJ2-5, with a possible D match to TRBD2 (6 bases). The sequence came from a woman in her thirties in good health and CMV-seropositive. What was sequenced was PBMCs. CDR3 in DNA: TGCGCCAGCAGCCCGAGCGGGCCCCAAGAGACCCAGTACTTC. It yields the protein CASSPSGPQETQYF.